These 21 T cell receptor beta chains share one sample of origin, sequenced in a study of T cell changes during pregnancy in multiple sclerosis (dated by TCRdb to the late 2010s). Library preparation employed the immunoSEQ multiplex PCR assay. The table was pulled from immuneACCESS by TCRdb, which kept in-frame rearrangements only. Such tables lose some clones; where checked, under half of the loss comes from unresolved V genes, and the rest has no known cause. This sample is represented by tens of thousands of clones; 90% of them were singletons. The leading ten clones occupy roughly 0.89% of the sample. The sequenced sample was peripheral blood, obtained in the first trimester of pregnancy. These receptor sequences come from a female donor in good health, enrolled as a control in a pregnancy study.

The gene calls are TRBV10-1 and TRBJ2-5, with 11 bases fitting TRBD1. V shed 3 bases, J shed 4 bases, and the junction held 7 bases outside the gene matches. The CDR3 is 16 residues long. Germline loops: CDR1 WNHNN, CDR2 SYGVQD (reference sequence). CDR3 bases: TGCGCCAGCAGTGACCCCCGGGACAGGGGGAGAGAGACCCAGTACTTC. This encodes CASSDPRDRGRETQYF.

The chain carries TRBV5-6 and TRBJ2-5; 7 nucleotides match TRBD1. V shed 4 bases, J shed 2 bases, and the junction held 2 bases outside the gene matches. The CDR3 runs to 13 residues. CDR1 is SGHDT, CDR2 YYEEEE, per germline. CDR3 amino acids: CASSPTGQETQYF. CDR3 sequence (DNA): TGTGCCAGCAGCCCGACAGGGCAAGAGACCCAGTACTTC.

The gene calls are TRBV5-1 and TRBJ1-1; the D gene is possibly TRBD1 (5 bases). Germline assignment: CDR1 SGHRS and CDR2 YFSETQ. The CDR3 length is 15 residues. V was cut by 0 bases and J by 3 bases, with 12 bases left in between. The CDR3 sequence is CASSLAGQGDTEAFF. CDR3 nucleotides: TGCGCCAGCAGCTTGGCTGGGCAGGGCGACACTGAAGCTTTCTTT. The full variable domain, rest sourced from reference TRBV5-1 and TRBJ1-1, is KAGVTQTPRYLIKTRGQQVTLSCSPISGHRSVSWYQQTPGQGLQFLFEYFSETQRNKGNFPGRFSGRQFSNSRSEMNVSTLELGDSALYLCASSLAGQGDTEAFFGQGTRLTVV.

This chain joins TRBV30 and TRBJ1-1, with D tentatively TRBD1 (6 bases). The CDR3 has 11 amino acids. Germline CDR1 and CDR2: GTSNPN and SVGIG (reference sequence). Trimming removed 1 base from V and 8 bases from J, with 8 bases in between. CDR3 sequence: CAWSDRAEAFF. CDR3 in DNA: TGTGCCTGGAGTGACAGGGCCGAAGCTTTCTTT. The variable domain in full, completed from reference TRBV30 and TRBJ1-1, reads SQTIHQWPATLVQPVGSPLSLECTVEGTSNPNLYWYRQAAGRGLQLLFYSVGIGQISSEVPQNLSASRPQDRQFILSSKKLLLSDSGFYLCAWSDRAEAFFGQGTRLTVV.

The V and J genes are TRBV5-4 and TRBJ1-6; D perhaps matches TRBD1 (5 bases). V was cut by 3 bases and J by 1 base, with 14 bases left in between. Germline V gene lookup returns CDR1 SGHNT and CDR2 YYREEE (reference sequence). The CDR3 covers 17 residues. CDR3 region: CASSSVGGRSYNSPLHF. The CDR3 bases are TGTGCCAGCAGCTCCGTGGGGGGACGGTCCTATAATTCACCCCTCCACTTT.

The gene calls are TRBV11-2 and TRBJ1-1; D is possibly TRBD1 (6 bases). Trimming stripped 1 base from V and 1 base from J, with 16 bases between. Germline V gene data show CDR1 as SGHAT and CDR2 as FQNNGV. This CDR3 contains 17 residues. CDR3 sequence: CASSLGLGGQRNTEAFF. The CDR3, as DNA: TGTGCCAGCAGCTTAGGTTTGGGGGGGCAGCGGAACACTGAAGCTTTCTTT.

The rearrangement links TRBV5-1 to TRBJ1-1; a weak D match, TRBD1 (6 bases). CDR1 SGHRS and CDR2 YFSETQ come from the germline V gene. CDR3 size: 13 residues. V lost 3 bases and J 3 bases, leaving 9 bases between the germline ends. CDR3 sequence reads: CASSSQGYTEAFF. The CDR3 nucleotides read TGCGCCAGCAGCTCACAGGGATACACTGAAGCTTTCTTT.

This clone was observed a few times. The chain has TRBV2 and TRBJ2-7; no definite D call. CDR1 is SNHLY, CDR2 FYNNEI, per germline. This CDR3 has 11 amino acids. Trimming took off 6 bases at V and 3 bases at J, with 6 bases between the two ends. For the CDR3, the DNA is TGTGCCAGCAGCTCCGGCTACGAGCAGTACTTC. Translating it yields CASSSGYEQYF.

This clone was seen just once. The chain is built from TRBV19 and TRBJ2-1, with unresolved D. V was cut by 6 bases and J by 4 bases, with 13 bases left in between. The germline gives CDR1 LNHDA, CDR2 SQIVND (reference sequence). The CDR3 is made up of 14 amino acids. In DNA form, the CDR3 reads TGTGCCAGTAGGCAGCGCAGTCAGTACAATGAGCAGTTCTTC. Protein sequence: CASRQRSQYNEQFF.

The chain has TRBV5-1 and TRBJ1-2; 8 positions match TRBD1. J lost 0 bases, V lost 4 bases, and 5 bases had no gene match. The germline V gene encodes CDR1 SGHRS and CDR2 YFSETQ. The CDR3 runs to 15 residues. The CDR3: CASSLGQGTNYGYTF. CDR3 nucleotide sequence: TGCGCCAGCAGCCTCGGACAGGGCACTAACTATGGCTACACCTTC.

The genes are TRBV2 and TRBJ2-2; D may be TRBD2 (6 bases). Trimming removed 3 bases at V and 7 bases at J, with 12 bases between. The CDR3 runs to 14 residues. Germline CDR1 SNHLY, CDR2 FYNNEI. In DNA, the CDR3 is TGTGCCAGCAGTGAGCAAGCGGGTAGCGGGGAGCTGTTTTTT. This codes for CASSEQAGSGELFF.

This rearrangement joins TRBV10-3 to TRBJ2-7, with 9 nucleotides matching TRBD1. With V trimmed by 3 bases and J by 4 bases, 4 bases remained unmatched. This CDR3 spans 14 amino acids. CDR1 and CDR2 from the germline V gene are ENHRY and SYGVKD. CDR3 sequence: CAISDGTGPYEQYF. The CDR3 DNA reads TGTGCCATCAGTGACGGGACAGGGCCGTACGAGCAGTACTTC.

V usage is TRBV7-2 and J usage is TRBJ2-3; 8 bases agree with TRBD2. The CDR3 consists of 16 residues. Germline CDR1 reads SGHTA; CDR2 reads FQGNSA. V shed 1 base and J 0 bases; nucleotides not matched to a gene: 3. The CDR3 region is CASSLGRGASTDTQYF. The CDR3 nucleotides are TGTGCCAGCAGCTTAGGGCGGGGGGCTAGCACAGATACGCAGTATTTT.

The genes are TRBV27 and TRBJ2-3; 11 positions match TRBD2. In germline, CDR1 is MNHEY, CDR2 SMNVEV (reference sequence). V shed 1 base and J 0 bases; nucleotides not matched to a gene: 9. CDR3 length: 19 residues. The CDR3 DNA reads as TGTGCCAGCAGTTTATTGGGTAGCGGGGGGGTTTCTAGCACAGATACGCAGTATTTT. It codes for CASSLLGSGGVSSTDTQYF.

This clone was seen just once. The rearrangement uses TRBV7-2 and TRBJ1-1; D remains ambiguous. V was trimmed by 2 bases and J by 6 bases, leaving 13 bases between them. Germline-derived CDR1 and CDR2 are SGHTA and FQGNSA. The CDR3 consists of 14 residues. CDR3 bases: TGTGCCAGCAGCTTACGAAGCGCCGGGGCTGAAGCTTTCTTT. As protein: CASSLRSAGAEAFF.

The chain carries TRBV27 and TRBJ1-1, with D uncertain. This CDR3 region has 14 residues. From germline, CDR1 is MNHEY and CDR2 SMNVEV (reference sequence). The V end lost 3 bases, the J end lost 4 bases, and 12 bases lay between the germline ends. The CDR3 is CASSFEGRGTEAFF. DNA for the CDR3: TGTGCCAGCAGTTTCGAGGGTCGGGGCACTGAAGCTTTCTTT.

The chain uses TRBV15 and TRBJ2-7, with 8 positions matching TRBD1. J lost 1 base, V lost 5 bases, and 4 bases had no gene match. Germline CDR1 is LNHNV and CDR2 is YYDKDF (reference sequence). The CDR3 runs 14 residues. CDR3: CATSSRDRSYEQYF. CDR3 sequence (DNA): TGTGCCACCAGCTCCCGGGACAGGTCCTACGAGCAGTACTTC.

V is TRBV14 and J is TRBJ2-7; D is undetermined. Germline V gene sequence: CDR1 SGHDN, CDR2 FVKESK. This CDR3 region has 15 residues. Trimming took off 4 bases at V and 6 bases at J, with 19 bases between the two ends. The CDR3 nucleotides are TGTGCCAGCAGCCTGTTCGGAACGGCCCCGGGCGAGCAGTACTTC. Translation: CASSLFGTAPGEQYF. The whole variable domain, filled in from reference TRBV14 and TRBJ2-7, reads EAGVTQFPSHSVIEKGQTVTLRCDPISGHDNLYWYRRVMGKEIKFLLHFVKESKQDESGMPNNRFLAERTGGTYSTLKVQPAELEDSGVYFCASSLFGTAPGEQYFGPGTRLTVT.

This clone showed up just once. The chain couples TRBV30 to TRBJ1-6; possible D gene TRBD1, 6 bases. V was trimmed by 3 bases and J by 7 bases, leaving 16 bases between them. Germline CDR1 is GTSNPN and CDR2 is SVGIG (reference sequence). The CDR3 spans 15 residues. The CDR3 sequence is CAWSRTGQWNSPLHF. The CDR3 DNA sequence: TGTGCCTGGAGCCGAACCGGACAGTGGAATTCACCCCTCCACTTT.

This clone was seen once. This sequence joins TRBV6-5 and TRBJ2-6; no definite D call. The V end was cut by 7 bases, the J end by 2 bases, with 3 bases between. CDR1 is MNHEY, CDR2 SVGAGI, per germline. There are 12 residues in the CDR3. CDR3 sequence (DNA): TGTGCCAGCACTACTGGGGCCAACGTCCTGACTTTC. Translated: CASTTGANVLTF.

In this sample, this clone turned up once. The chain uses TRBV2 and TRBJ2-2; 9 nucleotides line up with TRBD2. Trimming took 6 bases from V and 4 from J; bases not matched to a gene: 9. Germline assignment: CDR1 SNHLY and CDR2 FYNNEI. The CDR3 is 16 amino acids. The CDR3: CASRKLAGVGTGELFF. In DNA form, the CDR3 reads TGTGCCAGCAGGAAATTAGCGGGGGTCGGCACCGGGGAGCTGTTTTTT.